A single sample gave rise to the 22 T cell receptor beta chains below, sequenced in a study of shared clonotypes between healthy human individuals. This table comes from immunoSEQ multiplex PCR, and its TCRdb copy is limited to in-frame clones, with some not included. The sample includes about 2.4 million clones, roughly 93% of them seen just once. The sample comprised naive CD4+ T cells from PBMCs. Subset in this sample: CD45RA+ positively selected. The receptors shown here come from a man in his late teens or twenties in good health. Some clones in this sample may be carry-over from other donors' samples.

The chain has TRBV9 and TRBJ2-7, with D possibly being TRBD1 (5 bases). Germline V CDR1 and CDR2: SGDLS, YYNGEE. With 4 bases removed from V and 6 bases from J, the gap between germline ends came to 11 bases. The CDR3 contains 12 residues. This CDR3 reads CASSQGVGEQYF. Written as DNA, the CDR3 is TGTGCCAGCAGCCAGGGTGTTGGCGAGCAGTACTTC.

This clone was found a few times. The chain is built from TRBV7-9 and TRBJ2-2; either TRBD1 or TRBD2 may fit D (5 bases each). The CDR3 is 15 residues long. Trimming pared 4 bases from V and 10 bases from J, leaving 19 bases between. The germline gives CDR1 SEHNR, CDR2 FQNEAQ (reference sequence). The DNA of the CDR3 is TGTGCCAGCAGCTCCACAGGACTCGGACCCGAGGAGCTGTTTTTT. It encodes CASSSTGLGPEELFF.

This rearrangement joins TRBV6-6 to TRBJ1-1, with D perhaps matching TRBD1 (6 bases). Germline V gives CDR1 MNHNY, CDR2 SVGAGI (reference sequence). The V and J ends lost 6 bases and 1 base respectively, with 9 bases between them. The CDR3 runs 13 residues. The CDR3 DNA reads TGTGCCAGCAGCCGGGACACGAACACTGAAGCTTTCTTT. Encoded protein: CASSRDTNTEAFF.

This clone was picked up one time. This sequence joins TRBV30 and TRBJ2-1; 10 bases are a match to TRBD2. The CDR3 runs to 14 residues. The V and J ends lost 2 bases and 9 bases, in that order; junction bases with no gene match: 7. Germline V gene sequence: CDR1 GTSNPN, CDR2 SVGIG (reference sequence). CDR3 DNA sequence: TGTGCCTGGAGTTCACTAGCGGGATCGGGTGAGCAGTTCTTC. It is translated as CAWSSLAGSGEQFF. The full variable domain, rest sourced from reference TRBV30 and TRBJ2-1, is SQTIHQWPATLVQPVGSPLSLECTVEGTSNPNLYWYRQAAGRGLQLLFYSVGIGQISSEVPQNLSASRPQDRQFILSSKKLLLSDSGFYLCAWSSLAGSGEQFFGPGTRLTVL.

A note on this clone: The same CDR3 arises from other DNA sequences in this sample as well. The gene calls are TRBV29-1 and TRBJ2-7; TRBD1 matches 8 bases. The length of the CDR3 is 14 residues. CDR1 SQVTM and CDR2 ANQGSEA come from the germline V gene. V was pared by 3 bases and J by 3 bases, with 7 bases of the junction left unmatched. The CDR3 DNA reads as TGCAGCGTTGAGGTCGGGACAGGTAACTACGAGCAGTACTTC. Its protein product is CSVEVGTGNYEQYF.

The chain employs TRBV6-1 and TRBJ1-2; D gene ambiguous. This CDR3 spans 16 amino acids. Trimming removed 2 bases at V and 0 bases at J, with 13 bases between. The germline V gene has CDR1 MNHNS and CDR2 SASEGT. The CDR3 coding sequence is TGTGCCAGCAGTGAATTCTACCCAGATCCTAACTATGGCTACACCTTC. Its translation: CASSEFYPDPNYGYTF.

The DNA for the CDR3 is TGTGCCAGCAGCGTATCGGATCGTCGGGCGGGACGAGGCGGGGAGCTGTTTTTT. It specifies CASSVSDRRAGRGGELFF. The chain has TRBV9 and TRBJ2-2; D might be TRBD2 (6 bases). CDR3 size: 18 residues. Germline V lookup: CDR1 SGDLS, CDR2 YYNGEE. Deletions cut 1 base from V and 7 bases from J, with 23 bases between.

This chain connects TRBV5-1 to TRBJ2-4; the match to TRBD1 covers 12 bases. Trimming removed 1 base from V and 2 bases from J; junction bases left unmatched: 19. CDR1 is SGHRS and CDR2 is YFSETQ in the germline V gene. The CDR3 loop spans 22 amino acids. The DNA of the CDR3 is TGCGCCAGCAGCTTGACGAACCGGGACAGGGGGCCGGGCTCGGTTACCAAAAACATTCAGTACTTC. It specifies CASSLTNRDRGPGSVTKNIQYF.

V and J are TRBV5-4 and TRBJ2-2; 11 bases align to TRBD2. Trimming cost V 2 bases and J 5 bases; bases outside gene matches: 5. CDR1 and CDR2 (germline): SGHNT, YYREEE (reference sequence). This CDR3 has 16 residues. CDR3 nucleotides: TGTGCCAGCAGCTTATTACTAGCGGGAGAAACCGGGGAGCTGTTTTTT. Translated, it gives CASSLLLAGETGELFF.

This chain uses TRBV5-1 with TRBJ2-7; tentative D call: TRBD2 (5 bases). The CDR3 has 13 amino acids. Germline loops: CDR1 SGHRS, CDR2 YFSETQ. V was pared by 7 bases and J by 4 bases, with 15 bases between. CDR3 residues: CASLKSPGYEQYF. CDR3 DNA: TGCGCCAGCTTAAAGTCCCCGGGATACGAGCAGTACTTC.

The genes are TRBV4-3 and TRBJ2-1, with unresolved D. This CDR3 contains 16 residues. CDR1 and CDR2 from the germline V gene are LGHNA and YSLEER. Trimming removed 5 bases at V and 1 base at J, with 15 bases between. Here the CDR3 reads CASSASRSVSYNEQFF. The CDR3 region has the DNA TGCGCCAGCAGCGCAAGTCGGTCAGTATCCTACAATGAGCAGTTCTTC.

V is TRBV5-4 and J is TRBJ1-2; D gene uncertain. This CDR3 has 14 residues. Between the trimmed V and J ends, which lost 1 base and 4 bases, there was a span of 11 bases. Germline V gives CDR1 SGHNT, CDR2 YYREEE (reference sequence). In nucleotides, the CDR3 is TGTGCCAGCAGCTTGTACGCACCGACCTATGGCTACACCTTC. Translating it yields CASSLYAPTYGYTF.

The J gene is TRBJ2-1, the V gene TRBV6-6; TRBD2 is a possible D gene (7 bases). Trimming pared 2 bases from V and 7 bases from J, leaving 18 bases between. The CDR3 sequence is 16 residues long. CDR1 is MNHNY, CDR2 SVGAGI, per germline (reference sequence). DNA for the CDR3: TGTGCCAGCAGTTACCGTAGGGGGGGAGTAACGAATGAGCAGTTCTTC. Translation: CASSYRRGGVTNEQFF.

This sequence joins TRBV10-3 and TRBJ2-4; the match to TRBD2 covers 7 bases. V lost 0 bases and J lost 8; bases outside the gene matches: 7. CDR3 length: 15 residues. The germline V gene has CDR1 ENHRY and CDR2 SYGVKD. CDR3 region: CAISESTGAGDIQYF. The CDR3 nucleotides read TGTGCCATCAGTGAGTCGACTGGGGCGGGGGACATTCAGTACTTC.

The rearrangement joins TRBV7-7 to TRBJ2-5; weak D call: TRBD2 (5 bases). The CDR3 totals 15 residues. Trimming removed 5 bases from V and 7 bases from J, with 20 bases in between. Germline values: CDR1 SSHAT, CDR2 FNYEAQ (reference sequence). In DNA form, the CDR3 reads TGTGCCAGCAGCCCAACTACCGGCGGGCCAGGGACCCAGTACTTC. It translates to CASSPTTGGPGTQYF.

The chain is built from TRBV30 and TRBJ2-2, with D perhaps TRBD1 (6 bases). The length of the CDR3 is 13 residues. From germline, CDR1 is GTSNPN and CDR2 SVGIG (reference sequence). Trimming shortened V by 1 base and J by 8 bases, and 11 bases separated the two germline ends. The CDR3 reads CAWSEQGSGELFF. The CDR3 region has the DNA TGTGCCTGGAGTGAACAGGGTTCGGGGGAGCTGTTTTTT. Full variable domain (outside the CDR3, taken from reference TRBV30 and TRBJ2-2): SQTIHQWPATLVQPVGSPLSLECTVEGTSNPNLYWYRQAAGRGLQLLFYSVGIGQISSEVPQNLSASRPQDRQFILSSKKLLLSDSGFYLCAWSEQGSGELFFGEGSRLTVL.

J is TRBJ2-1 and V is TRBV10-3, with a weak D call TRBD1 (5 bases). V gave up 3 bases and J gave up 9 bases, with 18 bases separating them. Germline CDR1 reads ENHRY; CDR2 reads SYGVKD. This CDR3 is 15 amino acids long. The CDR3 coding sequence is TGTGCCATCAGTGATTTTGGGGTGGGGCGTGGTGAGCAGTTCTTC. Encoded protein: CAISDFGVGRGEQFF.

The chain uses TRBV30 and TRBJ1-1; D perhaps matches TRBD1 (6 bases). The germline V gene has CDR1 GTSNPN and CDR2 SVGIG (reference sequence). The CDR3 totals 13 residues. V was shortened by 2 bases and J by 11 bases, with 18 bases between the two germline ends. CDR3 in amino acids: CAWSQQEGGGAFF. The CDR3 DNA reads TGTGCCTGGAGTCAGCAAGAGGGGGGTGGCGCTTTCTTT.

This clone came up once. This rearrangement joins TRBV9 to TRBJ2-1, with 8 bases matching TRBD2. The germline V gene has CDR1 SGDLS and CDR2 YYNGEE. The V gene end was trimmed by 5 bases and the J gene end by 3 bases; junction bases not matched to a gene: 7. This CDR3 has 15 residues. The CDR3 loop reads CASSPGGALYNEQFF. The CDR3 DNA is TGTGCCAGCAGTCCGGGAGGGGCCCTCTACAATGAGCAGTTCTTC.

The rearrangement uses TRBV19 and TRBJ1-5; D not certain. The germline V and J ends were trimmed by 1 base and 6 bases, with 16 bases remaining between them. Germline lookup yields CDR1 LNHDA and CDR2 SQIVND (reference sequence). The CDR3 is 16 amino acids. DNA of the CDR3: TGTGCCAGTAGTATAGTCCCAACGTCGGTCAGTCAGCCCCAGCATTTT. This codes for CASSIVPTSVSQPQHF.

This chain connects TRBV7-9 to TRBJ2-7; D possibly corresponds to TRBD1 (7 bases). V dropped 1 base and J dropped 4 bases, with 11 bases sitting between them. The V gene's germline CDR1 is SEHNR and CDR2 FQNEAQ (reference sequence). The CDR3 is 14 residues long. CDR3 region: CASSLEQGRYEQYF. CDR3 DNA: TGTGCCAGCAGCTTAGAACAGGGGAGGTACGAGCAGTACTTC.

A remark on this clone: Germline and junction disagree at one end, which may indicate a read error. This chain connects TRBV7-9 to TRBJ1-2; D gene ambiguous. In germline, CDR1 is SEHNR, CDR2 FQNEAQ (reference sequence). This CDR3 has 12 amino acids. CDR3: CASSLDNSGYTF. DNA of the CDR3: TGTGCCAGCAGCTTAGATAACTCTGGCTACACCTTC.